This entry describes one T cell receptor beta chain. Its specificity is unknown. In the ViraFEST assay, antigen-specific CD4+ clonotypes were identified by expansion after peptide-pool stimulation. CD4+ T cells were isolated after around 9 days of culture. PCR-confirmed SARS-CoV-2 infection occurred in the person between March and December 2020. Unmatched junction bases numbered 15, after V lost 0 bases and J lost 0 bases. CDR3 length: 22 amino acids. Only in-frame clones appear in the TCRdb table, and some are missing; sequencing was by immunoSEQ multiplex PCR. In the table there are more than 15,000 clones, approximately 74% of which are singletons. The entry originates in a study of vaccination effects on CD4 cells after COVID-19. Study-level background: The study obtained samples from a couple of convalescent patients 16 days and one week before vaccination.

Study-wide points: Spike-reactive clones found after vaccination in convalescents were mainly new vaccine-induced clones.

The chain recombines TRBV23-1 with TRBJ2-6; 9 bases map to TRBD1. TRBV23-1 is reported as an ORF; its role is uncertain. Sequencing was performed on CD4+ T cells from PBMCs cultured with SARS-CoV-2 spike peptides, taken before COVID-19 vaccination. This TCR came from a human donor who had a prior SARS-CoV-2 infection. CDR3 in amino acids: CASSQSGTGPFVPCSGANVLTF. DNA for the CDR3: TGCGCCAGCAGTCAATCCGGGACAGGGCCCTTTGTACCCTGCTCTGGGGCCAACGTCCTGACTTTC.